Presented here are 3 T cell receptor beta chains from one specimen sequenced in a study of siplizumab effects on memory and regulatory T cells. Produced via immunoSEQ multiplex PCR; TCRdb's table is partial and in-frame only. Among about 75,000 clones listed, just over 90% were seen once. Sequenced sample: CD8+ T cells sorted from blood. These receptors came from a human donor in good health.

This rearrangement joins TRBV5-4 to TRBJ2-1, with 7 bases aligning to TRBD2. Unmatched junction bases numbered 3, after V lost 3 bases and J lost 9 bases. Germline CDR1 and CDR2: SGHNT and YYREEE (reference sequence). The CDR3 has 12 residues. DNA for the CDR3: TGTGCCAGCAGCTGGGGGGGTATTGAGCAGTTCTTC. This translates into CASSWGGIEQFF.

In nucleotides, the CDR3 is TGTGCCAGCAGCTTAGAGCCAGACCAGCCCCAGCATTTT. Amino acid sequence: CASSLEPDQPQHF. The gene calls are TRBV11-2 and TRBJ1-5; D not certain. The CDR3 length is 13 residues. V was cut by 0 bases and J by 7 bases, with 7 bases left in between. CDR1 and CDR2 (germline): SGHAT, FQNNGV.

The chain carries TRBV7-9 and TRBJ2-5; 7 bases line up with TRBD2. After removal of 3 bases from V and 5 bases from J, the junction contained 6 bases not matched to a gene. Germline CDR1 and CDR2: SEHNR and FQNEAQ (reference sequence). The CDR3 runs to 14 residues. The CDR3 DNA reads TGTGCCAGCAGCTTCCAGACTAGCCCGGAGACCCAGTACTTC. As protein: CASSFQTSPETQYF.